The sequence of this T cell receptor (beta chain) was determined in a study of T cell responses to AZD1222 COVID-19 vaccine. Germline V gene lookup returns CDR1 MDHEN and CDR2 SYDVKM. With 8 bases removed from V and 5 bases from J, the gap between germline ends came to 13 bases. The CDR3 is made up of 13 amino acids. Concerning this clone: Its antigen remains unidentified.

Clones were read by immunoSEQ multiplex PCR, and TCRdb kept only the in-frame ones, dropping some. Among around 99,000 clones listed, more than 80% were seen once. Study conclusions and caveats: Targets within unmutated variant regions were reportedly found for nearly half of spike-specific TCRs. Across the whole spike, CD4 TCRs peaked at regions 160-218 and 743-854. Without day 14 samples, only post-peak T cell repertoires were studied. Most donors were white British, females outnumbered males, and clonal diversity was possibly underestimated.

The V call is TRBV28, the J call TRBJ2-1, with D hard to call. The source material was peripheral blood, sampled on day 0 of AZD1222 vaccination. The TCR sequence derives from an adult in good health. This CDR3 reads CASGKGRDNEQFF. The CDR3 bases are TGTGCCAGCGGGAAGGGTAGGGACAATGAGCAGTTCTTC.